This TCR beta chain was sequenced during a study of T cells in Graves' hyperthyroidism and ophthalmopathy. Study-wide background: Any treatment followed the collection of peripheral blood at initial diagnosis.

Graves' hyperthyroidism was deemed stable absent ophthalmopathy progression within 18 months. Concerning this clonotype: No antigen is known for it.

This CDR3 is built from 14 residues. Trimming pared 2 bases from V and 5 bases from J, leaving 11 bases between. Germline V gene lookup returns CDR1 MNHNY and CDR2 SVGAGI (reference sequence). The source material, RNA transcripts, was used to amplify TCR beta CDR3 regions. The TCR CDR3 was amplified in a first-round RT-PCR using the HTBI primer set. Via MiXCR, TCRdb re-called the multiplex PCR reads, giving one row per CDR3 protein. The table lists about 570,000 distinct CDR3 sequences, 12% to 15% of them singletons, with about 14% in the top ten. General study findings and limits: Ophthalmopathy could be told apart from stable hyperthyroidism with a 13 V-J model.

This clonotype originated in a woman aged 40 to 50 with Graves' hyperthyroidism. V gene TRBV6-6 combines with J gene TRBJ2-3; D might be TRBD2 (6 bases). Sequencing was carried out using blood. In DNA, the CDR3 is TGTGCCAGCAGTTACGGGCTAGCGAGAGATACGCAGTATTTT. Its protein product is CASSYGLARDTQYF.